These 26 T cell receptor beta chains were all obtained from the same sample, sequenced in a study of cytomegalovirus exposure and HLA in healthy donors. Repertoires were generated with immunoSEQ multiplex PCR, while TCRdb's copy carries only in-frame clones and drops some. The profile shows around 190,000 clones, 86% of them singletons. Sequenced: PBMCs. These receptors originate from a woman in her late teens or twenties in good health and CMV-seronegative.

The chain recombines TRBV30 with TRBJ2-5; a weak D match, TRBD1 (5 bases). CDR1 and CDR2 (germline): GTSNPN, SVGIG (reference sequence). V was cut by 4 bases and J by 8 bases, with 20 bases left in between. The CDR3 spans 14 residues. This chain's CDR3 is CAWKGAPNNPTQYF. CDR3 nucleotides: TGTGCCTGGAAAGGGGCCCCGAATAATCCTACCCAGTACTTC.

The chain recombines TRBV7-9 with TRBJ2-2, with TRBD1 matching 7 bases. The trim removed 2 bases at V and 5 bases at J, leaving 2 bases unmatched. The CDR3 is 14 amino acids. Per germline, CDR1 SEHNR and CDR2 FQNEAQ (reference sequence). CDR3 DNA sequence: TGTGCCAGCAGCTTAATGGGACAGACCGGGGAGCTGTTTTTT. Encoded protein: CASSLMGQTGELFF. Full variable domain (missing parts from reference TRBV7-9 and TRBJ2-2): DTGVSQNPRHKITKRGQNVTFRCDPISEHNRLYWYRQTLGQGPEFLTYFQNEAQLEKSRLLSDRFSAERPKGSFSTLEIQRTEQGDSAMYLCASSLMGQTGELFFGEGSRLTVL.

The chain links TRBV11-2 to TRBJ1-4; maybe TRBD1 (6 bases). V lost 5 bases and J 4 bases, leaving 14 bases between the germline ends. The germline V gene encodes CDR1 SGHAT and CDR2 FQNNGV. The CDR3 is 15 amino acids. CDR3 loop: CASSLRGQINEKLFF. In DNA form, the CDR3 reads TGTGCCAGCAGCCTTCGCGGACAGATTAATGAAAAACTGTTTTTT. Full variable domain (rest looked up from reference TRBV11-2 and TRBJ1-4): EAGVAQSPRYKIIEKRQSVAFWCNPISGHATLYWYQQILGQGPKLLIQFQNNGVVDDSQLPKDRFSAERLKGVDSTLKIQPAKLEDSAVYLCASSLRGQINEKLFFGSGTQLSVL.

The chain recombines TRBV5-8 with TRBJ2-1; 14 nucleotides align to TRBD2. V was clipped by 0 bases and J by 1 base; unmatched bases: 9. The germline CDR1 and CDR2 sequences are SGHTS and YDEGEE. The CDR3 contains 20 residues. The CDR3 DNA sequence: TGTGCCAGCAGCTTGGTGCGACTAGCGGGAGGGCCGTGGTCCTACAATGAGCAGTTCTTC. Translating gives CASSLVRLAGGPWSYNEQFF.

The chain couples TRBV7-2 to TRBJ2-1; 7 nucleotides match TRBD2. The length of the CDR3 is 14 residues. Germline CDR1 reads SGHTA; CDR2 reads FQGNSA. V was clipped by 6 bases and J by 8 bases; unmatched bases: 10. The CDR3 spells CASRIAGVMHEQFF. In DNA form, the CDR3 reads TGTGCCAGCAGAATAGCGGGCGTCATGCATGAGCAGTTCTTC.

DNA for the CDR3: TGTGCCAGCAGCTTGGAGGGCCAGGGGAGTTACCCTAACACTGAAGCTTTCTTT. Translated: CASSLEGQGSYPNTEAFF. The rearrangement joins TRBV5-5 to TRBJ1-1; D might be TRBD1 (6 bases). V dropped 0 bases and J dropped 2 bases, with 20 bases sitting between them. CDR1 is SGHKS and CDR2 is YYEKEE in the germline V gene (reference sequence). This CDR3 comprises 18 residues.

This chain joins TRBV6-4 and TRBJ2-2; TRBD1 might be the D (6 bases). The CDR3 runs to 15 residues. Deletions cut 2 bases from V and 0 bases from J, with 7 bases between. CDR1 MRHNA and CDR2 SNTAGT come from the germline V gene. The chain's CDR3 is CASSDGGPNTGELFF. The CDR3 DNA is TGTGCCAGCAGTGACGGGGGCCCGAACACCGGGGAGCTGTTTTTT.

The chain recombines TRBV15 with TRBJ2-2; 7 positions agree with TRBD1. The CDR3 contains 17 residues. Germline CDR1 and CDR2: LNHNV and YYDKDF (reference sequence). V lost 0 bases, J lost 3 bases, and 7 bases stayed unmatched. The CDR3 loop reads CATSRDLDRAYTGELFF. The CDR3 bases are TGTGCCACCAGCAGAGATCTCGACAGGGCCTACACCGGGGAGCTGTTTTTT.

This rearrangement joins TRBV5-1 to TRBJ1-5; weak D call: TRBD1 (6 bases). The CDR3 has 15 amino acids. Germline V gene sequence: CDR1 SGHRS, CDR2 YFSETQ. The V end lost 1 base, the J end lost 6 bases, and 14 bases lay between the germline ends. CDR3 sequence: CASSLFSGEGQPQHF. The CDR3 coding sequence is TGCGCCAGCAGCTTGTTTTCAGGGGAAGGTCAGCCCCAGCATTTT.

The chain links TRBV18 to TRBJ1-2; D unclear. V lost 4 bases to trimming and J lost 2 bases, with 11 bases between them. Germline-derived CDR1 and CDR2 are KGHSH and LQKENI. This CDR3 region has 14 residues. The CDR3 loop reads CASSLFDGNYGYTF. The CDR3, as DNA: TGTGCCAGCTCACTCTTCGACGGGAACTATGGCTACACCTTC.

The chain combines TRBV11-3 with TRBJ2-2, with 8 positions matching TRBD2. This CDR3 has 17 amino acids. The J segment lost 6 bases and the V segment lost 3 bases, leaving 12 bases of the junction unmatched. From germline, CDR1 is SGHNT and CDR2 YENEEA. CDR3 region: CASSFGAGVLFPGELFF. The CDR3 DNA follows: TGTGCCAGCAGCTTCGGAGCGGGAGTACTCTTTCCCGGGGAGCTGTTTTTT.

This chain links TRBV10-3 with TRBJ1-1; possibly TRBD1 for D (6 bases). This CDR3 spans 13 amino acids. The germline CDR1 and CDR2 sequences are ENHRY and SYGVKD. The ends were cut back, 6 bases at V and 3 bases at J, with 11 bases in the middle. The CDR3 DNA follows: TGTGCCATCAGAACAGGGTCGGACACTGAAGCTTTCTTT. This sequence encodes CAIRTGSDTEAFF.

The V gene is TRBV5-6, the J gene TRBJ2-1; the D gene is possibly TRBD2 (5 bases). Looked up from germline, CDR1 is SGHDT and CDR2 is YYEEEE. With 5 bases removed from V and 5 bases from J, the gap between germline ends came to 20 bases. The CDR3 length is 16 residues. CDR3 in amino acids: CASRSYRLNGDNEQFF. The DNA for the CDR3 is TGTGCCAGCAGGTCTTACCGACTAAACGGGGACAATGAGCAGTTCTTC.

J is TRBJ2-1 and V is TRBV4-1, with TRBD2 matching 7 bases. Per germline, CDR1 MGHRA and CDR2 YSYEKL. The CDR3 is 17 amino acids. V lost 1 base to trimming and J lost 4 bases; unmatched junction nucleotides: 10. In DNA form, the CDR3 reads TGCGCCAGCAGCCAAGGGATCCTAGCGGCTAGTTACAATGAGCAGTTCTTC. Translated, it gives CASSQGILAASYNEQFF.

The gene calls are TRBV19 and TRBJ1-2, with D perhaps matching TRBD1 (6 bases). This CDR3 spans 13 amino acids. Germline V gene sequence: CDR1 LNHDA, CDR2 SQIVND (reference sequence). Trimming took off 4 bases at V and 8 bases at J, with 14 bases between the two ends. The CDR3 region has the DNA TGTGCCAGTAGTACCGCCGGACAGAGCGGCTACACCTTC. Protein sequence: CASSTAGQSGYTF.

CDR3 residues: CASSILRLERGGRTGELFF. The CDR3 DNA follows: TGTGCCAGTAGTATCCTAAGGCTAGAGCGGGGGGGCCGCACCGGGGAGCTGTTTTTT. The genes are TRBV19 and TRBJ2-2; 10 bases agree with TRBD2. The CDR3 sequence is 19 residues long. After removal of 3 bases from V and 4 bases from J, the junction contained 14 bases not matched to a gene. CDR1 and CDR2 from the germline V gene are LNHDA and SQIVND (reference sequence). Drawing the rest from reference TRBV19 and TRBJ2-2, the complete variable domain is DGGITQSPKYLFRKEGQNVTLSCEQNLNHDAMYWYRQDPGQGLRLIYYSQIVNDFQKGDIAEGYSVSREKKESFPLTVTSAQKNPTAFYLCASSILRLERGGRTGELFFGEGSRLTVL.

This clone was detected only once. The chain is built from TRBV30 and TRBJ1-3; a weak D match, TRBD1 (5 bases). Looked up from germline, CDR1 is GTSNPN and CDR2 is SVGIG (reference sequence). With 2 bases removed from V and 2 bases from J, the gap between germline ends came to 13 bases. The CDR3 totals 15 residues. CDR3 residues: CAWSPRGGAGNTIYF. DNA of the CDR3: TGTGCCTGGAGTCCCCGGGGGGGAGCTGGAAACACCATATATTTT.

The V call is TRBV6-1, the J call TRBJ1-2; TRBD1 agrees at 8 bases. The CDR3 is 13 amino acids. CDR1 and CDR2 (germline): MNHNS, SASEGT. With 3 bases clipped from V and 7 bases from J, the junction kept 4 bases outside the gene matches. CDR3 sequence reads: CASSEYRGSGYTF. The CDR3 nucleotides are TGTGCCAGCAGTGAGTACAGGGGGTCTGGCTACACCTTC.

The chain is built from TRBV27 and TRBJ1-1, with D tentatively TRBD1 (6 bases). The CDR3 is made up of 16 amino acids. Between the trimmed V and J ends, which lost 4 bases and 1 base, there was a span of 16 bases. Germline CDR1 MNHEY, CDR2 SMNVEV (reference sequence). In DNA, the CDR3 is TGTGCCAGCAGTTCCTTATTCAGGGGTGAGAACACTGAAGCTTTCTTT. Translation gives CASSSLFRGENTEAFF.

At least ten counts were recorded for this clone. The chain recombines TRBV18 with TRBJ1-2; weak D call: TRBD1 (6 bases). This CDR3 is built from 14 residues. In germline, CDR1 is KGHSH, CDR2 LQKENI. V lost 2 bases and J 1 base, leaving 8 bases between the germline ends. CDR3 coding DNA: TGTGCCAGCTCACCAGAACAGGGTAACTATGGCTACACCTTC. As protein: CASSPEQGNYGYTF. Supplemented by reference TRBV18 and TRBJ1-2, the full variable domain reads NAGVMQNPRHLVRRRGQEARLRCSPMKGHSHVYWYRQLPEEGLKFMVYLQKENIIDESGMPKERFSAEFPKEGPSILRIQQVVRGDSAAYFCASSPEQGNYGYTFGSGTRLTVV.

The rearrangement uses TRBV2 and TRBJ2-2, with D perhaps TRBD2 (5 bases). Trimming removed 1 base from V and 7 bases from J, with 7 bases in between. CDR3 length equals 13 residues. CDR1 SNHLY and CDR2 FYNNEI come from the germline V gene. The CDR3 bases are TGTGCCAGCAGTGAAGTCGGGATCGGGGAGCTGTTTTTT. Its translation: CASSEVGIGELFF.

The chain is built from TRBV27 and TRBJ2-6, with D perhaps TRBD2 (6 bases). The CDR3 runs 16 residues. Per germline, CDR1 MNHEY and CDR2 SMNVEV (reference sequence). V shed 3 bases and J shed 0 bases, with 9 bases lying between them. CDR3 in amino acids: CASSFGGLSGANVLTF. CDR3 nucleotides: TGTGCCAGCAGTTTTGGGGGACTCTCTGGGGCCAACGTCCTGACTTTC.

The genes are TRBV6-5 and TRBJ2-1; D gene ambiguous. CDR1 is MNHEY and CDR2 is SVGAGI in the germline V gene. The CDR3 length is 11 residues. Trimming removed 5 bases at V and 9 bases at J, with 8 bases between. The CDR3 spells CASSRLGEQFF. CDR3 sequence (DNA): TGTGCCAGCAGTAGACTGGGTGAGCAGTTCTTC.

The chain uses TRBV9 and TRBJ2-1, with 9 positions matching TRBD1. The CDR3 loop spans 15 amino acids. Germline V gene sequence: CDR1 SGDLS, CDR2 YYNGEE. V trimming: 4 bases; J trimming: 7 bases; junction bases outside the gene matches: 9. The CDR3 DNA is TGTGCCAGCAGCACCGGGACAGGGTACCTGAATGAGCAGTTCTTC. This gives the protein CASSTGTGYLNEQFF. Full variable domain (remainder filled in from reference TRBV9 and TRBJ2-1): DSGVTQTPKHLITATGQRVTLRCSPRSGDLSVYWYQQSLDQGLQFLIQYYNGEERAKGNILERFSAQQFPDLHSELNLSSLELGDSALYFCASSTGTGYLNEQFFGPGTRLTVL.

This clone was counted a single time. The chain uses TRBV5-6 and TRBJ2-7, with 8 nucleotides matching TRBD1. J gave up 4 bases and V 4 bases, and 7 bases lay outside the gene matches. The germline V gene encodes CDR1 SGHDT and CDR2 YYEEEE. The CDR3 totals 14 residues. The CDR3 reads CASSPRDRRYEQYF. CDR3 bases: TGTGCCAGCAGCCCCCGGGACAGGAGGTACGAGCAGTACTTC.

The J gene is TRBJ1-6, the V gene TRBV7-8, with D perhaps matching TRBD1 (5 bases). Trimming shortened V by 2 bases and J by 5 bases, and 13 bases separated the two germline ends. The CDR3 consists of 16 residues. Germline V gene lookup returns CDR1 SGHVS and CDR2 FQNEAQ. The CDR3 region has the DNA TGTGCCAGCAGCTTAATGATTGGGGCCCATAATTCACCCCTCCACTTT. It yields the protein CASSLMIGAHNSPLHF.